This entry features one T cell receptor (beta chain) sequence. This specimen belongs to a study of CD4+ T cells in melanoma. This CDR3 spans 13 amino acids. Trimming took off 3 bases at V and 4 bases at J, with 9 bases between the two ends. Germline CDR1 is LNHDA and CDR2 is SQIVND (reference sequence). Method: immunoSEQ multiplex PCR; TCRdb's copy keeps in-frame clones and lacks some. The table has approximately 14,000 clones, approximately 62% seen once. This chain joins TRBV19 and TRBJ2-5; the D is unclear. The sequence came from a human donor with melanoma. Input material: cells from a culture (not recorded whether cultured in vitro). This chain's CDR3 is CASSIWGRETQYF. Here the CDR3 DNA reads TGTGCCAGTAGTATCTGGGGAAGAGAGACCCAGTACTTC.